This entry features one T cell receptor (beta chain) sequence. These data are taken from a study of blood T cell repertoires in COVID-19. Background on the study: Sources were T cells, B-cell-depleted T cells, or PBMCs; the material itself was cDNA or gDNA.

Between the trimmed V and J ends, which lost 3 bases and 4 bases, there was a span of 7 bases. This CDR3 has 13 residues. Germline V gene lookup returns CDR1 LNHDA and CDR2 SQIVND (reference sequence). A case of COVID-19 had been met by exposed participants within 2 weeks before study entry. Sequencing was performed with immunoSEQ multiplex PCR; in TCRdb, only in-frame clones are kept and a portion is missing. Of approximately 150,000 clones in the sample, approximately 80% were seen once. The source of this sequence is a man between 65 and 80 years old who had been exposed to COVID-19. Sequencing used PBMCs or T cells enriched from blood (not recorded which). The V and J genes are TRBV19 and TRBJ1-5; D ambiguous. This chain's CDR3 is CASSISQNQPQHF. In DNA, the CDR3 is TGTGCCAGTAGTATCAGTCAGAATCAGCCCCAGCATTTT.